The present T cell receptor beta chain was sequenced within a study of vaccination and CD4 T cells after COVID-19. Overall study findings and caveats: The authors identified 304 of 307 vaccine-specific clones in convalescent patients as spike mono-reactive.

This clonotype is termed medium-sized (0.01 to 0.1%). Its antigen is not known. Treatment indicated: approximately 9-day PBMC culture with coronavirus spike peptide pools or control peptides (ViraFEST assay). ViraFEST used peptide pools to expand antigen-specific T cells, then sequenced TCRs. Cell culture was performed with a few million PBMCs per well in the presence of about 9.1 IU/ml IL-2 and roughly 10 ug/ml peptide pools. V lost 0 bases and J 1 base, leaving 7 bases between the germline ends. Germline V lookup: CDR1 MNHEY, CDR2 SMNVEV (reference sequence). CDR3 length equals 14 residues. With the Oncomine TCR Beta short-read assay, DNA from cultured CD4+ T cells was sequenced. From CD4+ T cells that had been cultured, genomic DNA was extracted. TCRdb processed the PCR reads anew with MiXCR; each CDR3 protein has one entry. Seen here are 7,600 or so distinct CDR3 sequences, roughly 19% observed once, and the top ten hold roughly 21%.

The rearrangement links TRBV27 to TRBJ2-7; D gene ambiguous. The source of this sequence is a human donor who had recovered from COVID-19. The sequenced sample was CD4+ T cells from blood, cultured in vitro, obtained after SARS-CoV-2 vaccination. CDR3 in amino acids: CASSLSVPSYEQYF. As DNA, the CDR3 is TGTGCCAGCAGTTTATCAGTACCATCCTACGAGCAGTACTTC.